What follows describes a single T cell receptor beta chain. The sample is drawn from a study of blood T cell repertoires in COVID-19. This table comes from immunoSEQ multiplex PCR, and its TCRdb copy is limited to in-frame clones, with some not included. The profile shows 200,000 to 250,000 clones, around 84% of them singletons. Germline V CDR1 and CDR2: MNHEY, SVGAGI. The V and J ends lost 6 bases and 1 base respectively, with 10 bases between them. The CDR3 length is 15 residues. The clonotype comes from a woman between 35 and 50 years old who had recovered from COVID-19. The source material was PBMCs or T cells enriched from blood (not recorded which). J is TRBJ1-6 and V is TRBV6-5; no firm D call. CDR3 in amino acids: CASSAPGSYNSPLHF. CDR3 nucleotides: TGTGCCAGCAGCGCCCCGGGGTCCTATAATTCACCCCTCCACTTT.